This T cell receptor (beta chain) was captured in a study of CD8 T cells in ankylosing spondylitis. Study-wide results and limits: Apparently characteristic of ankylosing spondylitis blood was a TCR beta motif (about 8 highly homologous variants).

The sample holds many counts of this clonotype. Its antigen remains unknown. TCR beta libraries were made by quantitative 5'-RACE with molecular barcodes. TCRdb passed the 5' RACE reads through MiXCR, listing each CDR3 protein once. The data show about 510,000 distinct CDR3 sequences, roughly 5.2% seen once. This TCR came from a male donor with ankylosing spondylitis. Sequencing was done on a sample of blood, either unsorted or a sorted T cell fraction (not recorded which).

The CDR3 DNA is TGTGCCATCAGTGAGTCAGACAGGGGCTATGGCTACACCTTC. This gives the protein CAISESDRGYGYTF. J is TRBJ1-2 and V is TRBV10-3, with 8 bases identical to TRBD1. CDR1 is ENHRY and CDR2 is SYGVKD in the germline V gene. This CDR3 is built from 14 residues. Trimming cost V 0 bases and J 4 bases; bases outside gene matches: 1.